This T cell receptor (beta chain) was documented in a study of regulatory T cells in long-lasting Graves disease. This clonotype was recorded many times. V shed 5 bases and J shed 4 bases, with 18 bases lying between them. This CDR3 spans 16 amino acids. Germline V lookup: CDR1 SGHAT, CDR2 FQNNGV. Arm-PCR with iRepertoire HTBI primers amplified the CDR3 regions for these TCR beta libraries. TCRdb redid the calling of the multiplex PCR reads with MiXCR, one entry per CDR3 protein. Among about 330,000 distinct CDR3 sequences listed, about 17% were seen once. Time point: newly diagnosed GD, antithyroid drugs for less than 3 months. From RNA extracted from PBMCs, the TCR library was made. These sequences were also reported in another study, on T cells in Graves' hyperthyroidism and ophthalmopathy.

Sequenced here: peripheral blood mononuclear cells (PBMCs), sampled at new diagnosis, from a patient treated with antithyroid drugs. This chain uses TRBV11-2 with TRBJ2-1, with D unclear. The clonotype originates from a woman aged 18 to 35 with Graves disease. The CDR3 nucleotides are TGTGCCAGCAGCATCAGGACCACCGGTAAATACAATGAGCAGTTCTTC. It codes for CASSIRTTGKYNEQFF.